The 29 T cell receptor beta chains in this list originate from one sample, sequenced in a study of blood T cell repertoires in COVID-19. Sequencing used immunoSEQ multiplex PCR; TCRdb keeps in-frame clones, though not all of them. This repertoire shows 250,000 to 300,000 clones, roughly 93% found once; its top ten account for 2.3%. Source material: PBMCs or T cells enriched from blood (not recorded which). All receptors derive from a woman in her thirties or forties with acute COVID-19.

This chain uses TRBV29-1 with TRBJ1-1; D is uncertain. Trimming took off 4 bases at V and 1 base at J, with 7 bases between the two ends. In germline, CDR1 is SQVTM, CDR2 ANQGSEA. This CDR3 spans 12 amino acids. This CDR3 is CSVVSGNTEAFF. For the CDR3, the DNA is TGCAGCGTTGTCTCCGGGAACACTGAAGCTTTCTTT.

V is TRBV5-1 and J is TRBJ2-1; 12 bases fit TRBD2. CDR1 and CDR2 from the germline V gene are SGHRS and YFSETQ. The CDR3 has 16 residues. With V trimmed by 0 bases and J by 6 bases, 4 bases remained unmatched. DNA for the CDR3: TGCGCCAGCAGCTTGGAACTAGCGGGGGGAGGCAATGAGCAGTTCTTC. The encoded protein is CASSLELAGGGNEQFF.

Here the CDR3 DNA reads TGTGCCAGCAGCTTGTGGGTAGCTCCCAACAATGAGCAGTTCTTC. It specifies CASSLWVAPNNEQFF. The chain carries TRBV5-6 and TRBJ2-1; D ambiguous. The CDR3 runs to 15 residues. From germline, CDR1 is SGHDT and CDR2 YYEEEE. Between the trimmed V and J ends, which lost 1 base and 5 bases, there was a span of 13 bases. Full variable domain (remainder filled in from reference TRBV5-6 and TRBJ2-1): DAGVTQSPTHLIKTRGQQVTLRCSPKSGHDTVSWYQQALGQGPQFIFQYYEEEERQRGNFPDRFSGHQFPNYSSELNVNALLLGDSALYLCASSLWVAPNNEQFFGPGTRLTVL.

This chain connects TRBV7-9 to TRBJ1-4, with D maybe TRBD1 (5 bases). V dropped 5 bases and J dropped 8 bases, with 15 bases sitting between them. The CDR3 extends over 14 amino acids. In germline, CDR1 is SEHNR, CDR2 FQNEAQ (reference sequence). The chain's CDR3 is CASSHGSGGEKLFF. In DNA form, the CDR3 reads TGTGCCAGCAGCCACGGGTCCGGGGGGGAAAAACTGTTTTTT.

This sequence joins TRBV3-1 (or the pseudogene TRBV3-2) and TRBJ1-2, with a tentative D call TRBD1 (5 bases). V was trimmed by 4 bases and J by 0 bases, leaving 12 bases between them. Germline loops: CDR1 LGHDT, CDR2 YNNKEL (reference sequence). The CDR3 has 15 amino acids. CDR3: CASSRAQGSNYGYTF. The CDR3 DNA reads TGTGCCAGCAGCCGGGCCCAGGGTTCTAACTATGGCTACACCTTC.

The V call is TRBV19, the J call TRBJ1-2; 8 positions match TRBD1. Germline V lookup: CDR1 LNHDA, CDR2 SQIVND (reference sequence). The J segment lost 2 bases and the V segment lost 4 bases, leaving 6 bases of the junction unmatched. This CDR3 is built from 15 residues. The CDR3 loop is CASSKTGEGNYGYTF. CDR3 sequence (DNA): TGTGCCAGTAGTAAGACAGGGGAGGGGAACTATGGCTACACCTTC. The full variable domain, its missing parts supplied by reference TRBV19 and TRBJ1-2, is DGGITQSPKYLFRKEGQNVTLSCEQNLNHDAMYWYRQDPGQGLRLIYYSQIVNDFQKGDIAEGYSVSREKKESFPLTVTSAQKNPTAFYLCASSKTGEGNYGYTFGSGTRLTVV.

This chain links TRBV30 with TRBJ1-6; 7 bases are shared with TRBD1. The V segment lost 3 bases and the J segment 5 bases; nucleotides outside the gene matches: 10. The CDR3 is made up of 16 amino acids. The germline CDR1 and CDR2 sequences are GTSNPN and SVGIG (reference sequence). CDR3 residues: CAWRRKTGQNNSPLHF. DNA of the CDR3: TGTGCCTGGAGACGTAAGACGGGACAGAATAATTCACCCCTCCACTTT.

The rearrangement links TRBV2 to TRBJ2-5; the match to TRBD2 covers 10 bases. Germline V lookup: CDR1 SNHLY, CDR2 FYNNEI. V dropped 4 bases and J dropped 1; count of bases not matched to a gene: 3. The CDR3 runs to 15 residues. CDR3 residues: CASSAASGSQETQYF. In DNA form, the CDR3 reads TGTGCCAGCAGTGCGGCTAGCGGGAGCCAAGAGACCCAGTACTTC.

The chain couples TRBV11-3 to TRBJ1-6, with 9 bases aligning to TRBD1. The V segment lost 6 bases and the J segment 0 bases; nucleotides outside the gene matches: 6. The CDR3 consists of 17 residues. Germline CDR1 SGHNT, CDR2 YENEEA. The CDR3 loop is CASRSGQGSSYNSPLHF. The CDR3 bases are TGTGCCAGCAGATCCGGACAGGGGAGCTCCTATAATTCACCCCTCCACTTT. The variable domain in full, with the rest retrieved from reference TRBV11-3 and TRBJ1-6, is EAGVVQSPRYKIIEKKQPVAFWCNPISGHNTLYWYLQNLGQGPELLIRYENEEAVDDSQLPKDRFSAERLKGVDSTLKIQPAELGDSAVYLCASRSGQGSSYNSPLHFGNGTRLTVT.

This chain joins TRBV10-3 and TRBJ2-7; D possibly corresponds to TRBD2 (5 bases). In germline, CDR1 is ENHRY, CDR2 SYGVKD. The length of the CDR3 is 11 residues. V was shortened by 6 bases and J by 5 bases, with 8 bases between the two germline ends. CDR3 loop: CAISGKDEQYF. The CDR3 coding sequence is TGTGCCATCAGCGGGAAGGACGAGCAGTACTTC.

The chain joins TRBV5-1 to TRBJ2-2; D may be TRBD2 (5 bases). Germline values: CDR1 SGHRS, CDR2 YFSETQ. V dropped 0 bases and J dropped 0 bases, with 6 bases sitting between them. The CDR3 contains 15 residues. For the CDR3, the DNA is TGCGCCAGCAGCTTGGCGGGATCGAACACCGGGGAGCTGTTTTTT. This codes for CASSLAGSNTGELFF.

This clone was detected once. The chain carries TRBV30 and TRBJ1-6, with D unresolved. V was shortened by 1 base and J by 1 base, with 20 bases between the two germline ends. This CDR3 is built from 19 residues. Germline values: CDR1 GTSNPN, CDR2 SVGIG (reference sequence). The CDR3 is CAWSGSRASGRSYNSPLHF. CDR3 coding DNA: TGTGCCTGGAGTGGGTCTCGGGCGAGCGGTCGATCCTATAATTCACCCCTCCACTTT.

The V call is TRBV5-1, the J call TRBJ2-7, with TRBD1 matching over 9 bases. With V trimmed by 5 bases and J by 3 bases, 12 bases remained unmatched. Germline V gene sequence: CDR1 SGHRS, CDR2 YFSETQ. This CDR3 comprises 16 residues. This CDR3 is CASSFHSGTGIYEQYF. As DNA, the CDR3 is TGCGCCAGCAGTTTTCACTCCGGGACAGGGATCTACGAGCAGTACTTC.

The CDR3 loop reads CASSFAGTGSDEQFF. The CDR3 region has the DNA TGTGCCAGCAGTTTCGCCGGGACAGGGAGCGATGAGCAGTTCTTC. This chain connects TRBV28 to TRBJ2-1; 9 bases are shared with TRBD1. Germline V lookup: CDR1 MDHEN, CDR2 SYDVKM. The CDR3 is made up of 15 amino acids. With 3 bases clipped from V and 8 bases from J, the junction kept 8 bases outside the gene matches.

Note on this clone: This sample includes further DNA sequences coding for the same CDR3. This CDR3 is CASSSSSYEQYF. The CDR3 nucleotides read TGTGCCAGCTCATCGAGCTCCTACGAGCAGTACTTC. J is TRBJ2-7 and V is TRBV18; D is unresolved. The CDR3 sequence is 12 residues long. V lost 5 bases, J lost 0 bases, and 5 bases lay in between. CDR1 KGHSH and CDR2 LQKENI come from the germline V gene. Drawing the rest from reference TRBV18 and TRBJ2-7, the complete variable domain is NAGVMQNPRHLVRRRGQEARLRCSPMKGHSHVYWYRQLPEEGLKFMVYLQKENIIDESGMPKERFSAEFPKEGPSILRIQQVVRGDSAAYFCASSSSSYEQYFGPGTRLTVT.

The genes are TRBV9 and TRBJ2-3, with a possible D match to TRBD1 (6 bases). The V gene lost 4 bases and the J gene lost 0 bases, with 15 bases spanning the gap. This CDR3 region has 16 residues. Germline lookup yields CDR1 SGDLS and CDR2 YYNGEE. For the CDR3, the DNA is TGTGCCAGCAGCTTCTCGACAGGTACTAGCACAGATACGCAGTATTTT. Translation gives CASSFSTGTSTDTQYF.

V gene TRBV5-1 combines with J gene TRBJ2-1; TRBD1 aligns across 9 bases. Germline loops: CDR1 SGHRS, CDR2 YFSETQ. The CDR3 covers 17 residues. V was pared by 0 bases and J by 4 bases, with 8 bases of the junction left unmatched. The CDR3, as DNA: TGCGCCAGCAGCTTGGTGGGAACAGGGGGCAGGTACAATGAGCAGTTCTTC. Translation gives CASSLVGTGGRYNEQFF.

The chain recombines TRBV6-5 with TRBJ2-3; tentatively, D is TRBD2 (5 bases). V lost 0 bases to trimming and J lost 5 bases, with 15 bases between them. Germline CDR1 and CDR2: MNHEY and SVGAGI. CDR3 length: 16 amino acids. Here the CDR3 reads CASSYSPLERGDTQYF. In DNA form, the CDR3 reads TGTGCCAGCAGTTACTCTCCCCTCGAACGGGGAGATACGCAGTATTTT.

This chain connects TRBV20-1 to TRBJ1-1; no clear D. The CDR3 runs to 10 residues. Trimming shortened V by 6 bases and J by 5 bases, and 7 bases separated the two germline ends. In germline, CDR1 is DFQATT, CDR2 SNEGSKA (reference sequence). The CDR3 coding sequence is TGCAGTGCGCGCCGTACTGAAGCTTTCTTT. It specifies CSARRTEAFF.

The V gene is TRBV24-1, the J gene TRBJ1-2, with a tentative D call TRBD1 (6 bases). CDR1 is KGHDR and CDR2 is SFDVKD in the germline V gene. The CDR3 length is 13 residues. Deletions cut 4 bases from V and 8 bases from J, with 13 bases between. CDR3 sequence reads: CATSDPNRDGYTF. As DNA, the CDR3 is TGTGCCACCAGTGACCCCAACAGGGACGGCTACACCTTC.

The chain is built from TRBV7-9 and TRBJ2-2, with TRBD2 identical over 11 bases. Germline V CDR1 and CDR2: SEHNR, FQNEAQ (reference sequence). The V gene end was trimmed by 5 bases and the J gene end by 3 bases; junction bases not matched to a gene: 5. The CDR3 spans 16 residues. The CDR3 region is CASSDTSGGYTGELFF. CDR3 DNA sequence: TGTGCCAGCAGCGATACTAGCGGGGGTTACACCGGGGAGCTGTTTTTT.

J is TRBJ2-1 and V is TRBV9; 9 bases are shared with TRBD2. This CDR3 has 18 residues. Looked up from germline, CDR1 is SGDLS and CDR2 is YYNGEE. V was clipped by 1 base and J by 8 bases; unmatched bases: 16. CDR3 bases: TGTGCCAGCAGCGTACAAGCGGGGGGTCCGAGTTCGGCCCATGAGCAGTTCTTC. Its protein is CASSVQAGGPSSAHEQFF.

The genes are TRBV7-2 and TRBJ2-2; 7 bases align to TRBD1. The V segment lost 5 bases and the J segment 5 bases; nucleotides outside the gene matches: 5. Per germline, CDR1 SGHTA and CDR2 FQGNSA. The CDR3 consists of 14 residues. The CDR3 DNA is TGTGCCAGCAGCCAACCACAGGGGACCGGGGAGCTGTTTTTT. Protein sequence: CASSQPQGTGELFF.

This chain connects TRBV5-1 to TRBJ2-1; weak D call: TRBD2 (5 bases). Between the trimmed V and J ends, which lost 2 bases and 3 bases, there was a span of 12 bases. Germline assignment: CDR1 SGHRS and CDR2 YFSETQ. The CDR3 sequence is 15 residues long. DNA of the CDR3: TGCGCCAGCAGCTTAGAGGGCGCCCGCTACAATGAGCAGTTCTTC. Translation: CASSLEGARYNEQFF.

The genes are TRBV25-1 and TRBJ2-6; D is perhaps TRBD1 (5 bases). The V end lost 1 base, the J end lost 7 bases, and 11 bases lay between the germline ends. Germline V gene sequence: CDR1 MGHDK, CDR2 SYGVNS. The CDR3 is 15 residues long. The CDR3 spells CASSELGQEANVLTF. In nucleotides, the CDR3 is TGTGCCAGCAGTGAATTGGGGCAGGAAGCCAACGTCCTGACTTTC.

This clone has a handful of counts. The gene calls are TRBV6-5 and TRBJ2-7; D remains ambiguous. Germline assignment: CDR1 MNHEY and CDR2 SVGAGI. V shed 6 bases and J shed 5 bases, with 14 bases lying between them. The CDR3 length is 13 residues. The CDR3 protein is CASRVAQSHEQYF. CDR3 DNA sequence: TGTGCCAGCAGAGTTGCCCAGTCTCACGAGCAGTACTTC.

This rearrangement joins TRBV7-9 to TRBJ2-5, with 12 positions matching TRBD2. The germline CDR1 and CDR2 sequences are SEHNR and FQNEAQ (reference sequence). This CDR3 is 18 amino acids long. The V gene end was trimmed by 1 base and the J gene end by 1 base; junction bases not matched to a gene: 7. CDR3 DNA sequence: TGTGCCAGCAGCTTAGGGGGCTTGACTAGCGGGGGCCAAGAGACCCAGTACTTC. This gives the protein CASSLGGLTSGGQETQYF.

V and J are TRBV4-1 and TRBJ1-3; the D is unclear. The ends were cut back, 0 bases at V and 2 bases at J, with 8 bases in the middle. Germline values: CDR1 MGHRA, CDR2 YSYEKL. The CDR3 sequence is 15 residues long. The CDR3 spells CASSQDQAAGNTIYF. CDR3 in DNA: TGCGCCAGCAGCCAAGATCAGGCCGCTGGAAACACCATATATTTT.

The chain carries TRBV4-3 and TRBJ2-5; 7 nucleotides match TRBD2. The J segment lost 4 bases and the V segment lost 0 bases, leaving 8 bases of the junction unmatched. Germline V CDR1 and CDR2: LGHNA, YSLEER. This CDR3 is built from 16 residues. The CDR3 sequence: CASSQDQRDVGETQYF. CDR3 nucleotides: TGCGCCAGCAGCCAAGATCAGCGGGACGTTGGAGAGACCCAGTACTTC.